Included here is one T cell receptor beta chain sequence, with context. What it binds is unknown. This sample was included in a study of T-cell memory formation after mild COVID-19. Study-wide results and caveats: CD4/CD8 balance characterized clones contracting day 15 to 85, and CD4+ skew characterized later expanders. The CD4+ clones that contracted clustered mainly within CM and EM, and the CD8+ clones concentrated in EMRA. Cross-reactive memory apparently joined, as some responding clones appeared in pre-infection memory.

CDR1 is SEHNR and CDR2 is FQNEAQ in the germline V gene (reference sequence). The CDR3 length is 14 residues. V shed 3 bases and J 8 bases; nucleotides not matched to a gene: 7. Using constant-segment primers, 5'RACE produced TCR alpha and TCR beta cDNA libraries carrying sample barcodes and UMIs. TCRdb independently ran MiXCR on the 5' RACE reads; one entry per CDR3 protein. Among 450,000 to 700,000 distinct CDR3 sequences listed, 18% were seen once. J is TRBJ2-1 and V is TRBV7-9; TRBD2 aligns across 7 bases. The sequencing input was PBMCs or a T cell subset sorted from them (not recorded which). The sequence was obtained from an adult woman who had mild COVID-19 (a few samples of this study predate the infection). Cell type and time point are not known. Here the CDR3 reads CASSFRSGPYEQFF. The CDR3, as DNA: TGTGCCAGCAGCTTCCGTAGCGGGCCTTATGAGCAGTTCTTC.